This T cell receptor (beta chain) was captured by sequencing in a study of T cell responses to AZD1222 COVID-19 vaccine. Measured with immunoSEQ multiplex PCR; TCRdb has only the in-frame clones, and not every one. The table lists over 150,000 clones, over 85% of them singletons. Points from the study as a whole: As reported, nearly half of all spike-specific TCRs target variant regions that are unmutated.

For this clone: The antigen is unknown.

Germline assignment: CDR1 SGHRS and CDR2 YFSETQ. This CDR3 has 14 residues. V dropped 4 bases and J dropped 0 bases, with 10 bases sitting between them. Sequences were derived from peripheral blood, sampled on day 0 of AZD1222 vaccination. The chain carries TRBV5-1 and TRBJ1-1; possible D gene TRBD1, 6 bases. This TCR derives from an adult in good health. CDR3 amino acids: CASSGGQVNTEAFF. DNA for the CDR3: TGCGCCAGCAGCGGGGGGCAAGTGAACACTGAAGCTTTCTTT.